The rows below give T cell receptor beta chains drawn from one sample of a study of technical replicates of blood from a few donors. Method: immunoSEQ multiplex PCR; TCRdb's copy keeps in-frame clones and lacks some. Among approximately 70,000 clones listed, roughly 92% were seen once. What was sequenced was T cells isolated from PBMCs. These receptors were taken from a human donor in good health. The CDR3 runs from the conserved cysteine through the conserved F or W. The D gene is left open where the match is weak. Not all rows give a size; the values are once, few, many and, for expanded clones, a class.

d_gene	v_gene	abundance	j_gene	CDR3aa	CDR3nt
TRBD1	TRBV27	NA	TRBJ2-7	CASSLYGQGVSYEQYF	TGTGCCAGCAGTTTATATGGACAGGGCGTATCCTACGAGCAGTACTTC
NA	TRBV6-1	NA	TRBJ2-7	CASRATSYEQYF	TGTGCCAGCAGGGCAACTAGCTACGAGCAGTACTTC
NA	TRBV20-1	NA	TRBJ1-2	CSAREQYGYTF	TGCAGTGCTAGGGAACAGTATGGCTACACCTTC
NA	TRBV4-1	NA	TRBJ2-5	CASSQGWGSETQYF	TGCGCCAGCAGCCAAGGGTGGGGCTCAGAGACCCAGTACTTC
TRBD2	TRBV5-6	NA	TRBJ2-5	CASSFGGGIPVEETQYF	TGTGCCAGCAGCTTTGGGGGGGGGATTCCGGTAGAAGAGACCCAGTACTTC
TRBD1	TRBV4-1	NA	TRBJ2-7	CASSQEQGRIYEQYF	TGCGCCAGCAGCCAAGAACAGGGGCGCATCTACGAGCAGTACTTC
TRBD1	TRBV19	few	TRBJ1-1	CASSHPAGGNTEAFF	TGTGCCAGTAGTCACCCCGCAGGGGGGAACACTGAAGCTTTCTTT
NA	TRBV7-9	NA	TRBJ2-1	CASSLDSFYNEQFF	TGTGCCAGCAGCTTAGACAGCTTCTACAATGAGCAGTTCTTC
TRBD2	TRBV6-1	NA	TRBJ2-1	CASMGRTSGSNEQFF	TGTGCCAGCATGGGCCGGACTAGCGGGAGCAATGAGCAGTTCTTC
NA	TRBV11-1	NA	TRBJ1-2	CASSLADRGHGYTF	TGTGCCAGCAGCTTAGCCGACCGAGGGCATGGCTACACCTTC
NA	TRBV4-1	NA	TRBJ2-1	CASSQGLLAVNEQFF	TGCGCCAGCAGCCAAGGCCTATTAGCGGTGAATGAGCAGTTCTTC
TRBD2	TRBV5-6	NA	TRBJ2-2	CASSLETSGRENTGELFF	TGTGCCAGCAGCTTGGAGACTAGCGGGAGAGAGAACACCGGGGAGCTGTTTTTT